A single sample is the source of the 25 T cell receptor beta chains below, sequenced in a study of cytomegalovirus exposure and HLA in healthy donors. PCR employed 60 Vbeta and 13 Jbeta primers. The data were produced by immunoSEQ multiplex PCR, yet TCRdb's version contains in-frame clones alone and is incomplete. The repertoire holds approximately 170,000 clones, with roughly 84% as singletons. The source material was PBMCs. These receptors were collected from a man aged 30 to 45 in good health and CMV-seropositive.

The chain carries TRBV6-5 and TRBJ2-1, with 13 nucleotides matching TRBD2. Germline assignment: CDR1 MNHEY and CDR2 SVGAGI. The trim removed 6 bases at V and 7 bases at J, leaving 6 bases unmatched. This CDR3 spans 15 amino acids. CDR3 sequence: CASSSGTSGTNEQFF. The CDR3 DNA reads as TGTGCCAGCAGCTCCGGGACTAGCGGGACAAATGAGCAGTTCTTC.

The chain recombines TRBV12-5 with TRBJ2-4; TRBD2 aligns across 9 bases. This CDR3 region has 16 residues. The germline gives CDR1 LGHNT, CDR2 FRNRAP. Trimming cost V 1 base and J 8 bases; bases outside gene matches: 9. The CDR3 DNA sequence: TGTGCTAGTGGTTTGGCATGGGGACTAGCCGTAGACATTCAGTACTTC. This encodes CASGLAWGLAVDIQYF.

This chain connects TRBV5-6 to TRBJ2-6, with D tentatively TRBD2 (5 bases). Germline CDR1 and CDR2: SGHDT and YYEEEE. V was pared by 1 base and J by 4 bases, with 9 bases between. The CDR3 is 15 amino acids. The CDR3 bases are TGTGCCAGCAGCTTGCACGGGATCGGGGCCAACGTCCTGACTTTC. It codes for CASSLHGIGANVLTF.

CDR3 region: CASSLELLTGTGNTEAFF. The DNA for the CDR3 is TGTGCCAGCAGCTTAGAACTCCTCACCGGGACAGGGAACACTGAAGCTTTCTTT. The chain links TRBV7-9 to TRBJ1-1; 8 nucleotides align to TRBD1. CDR1 and CDR2 from the germline V gene are SEHNR and FQNEAQ (reference sequence). Trimming removed 1 base from V and 1 base from J; junction bases left unmatched: 11. The CDR3 has 18 residues.

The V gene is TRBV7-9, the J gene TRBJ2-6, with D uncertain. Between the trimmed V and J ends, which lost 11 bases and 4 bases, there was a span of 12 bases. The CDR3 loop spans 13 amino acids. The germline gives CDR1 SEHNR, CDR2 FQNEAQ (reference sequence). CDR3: CASLLAGANVLTF. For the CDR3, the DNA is TGTGCCTCTCTACTCGCCGGGGCCAACGTCCTGACTTTC. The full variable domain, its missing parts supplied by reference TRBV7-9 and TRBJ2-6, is DTGVSQNPRHKITKRGQNVTFRCDPISEHNRLYWYRQTLGQGPEFLTYFQNEAQLEKSRLLSDRFSAERPKGSFSTLEIQRTEQGDSAMYLCASLLAGANVLTFGAGSRLTVL.

In nucleotides, the CDR3 is TGTGCCAGCAGCTCGCAACAGGAGATTCTGGGTGGCTACACCTTC. Its translation is CASSSQQEILGGYTF. J is TRBJ1-2 and V is TRBV11-2; maybe TRBD1 (5 bases). This CDR3 is built from 15 residues. Germline CDR1 and CDR2: SGHAT and FQNNGV. V lost 4 bases and J lost 7, with 19 bases in between. The variable domain in full, with the rest retrieved from reference TRBV11-2 and TRBJ1-2, is EAGVAQSPRYKIIEKRQSVAFWCNPISGHATLYWYQQILGQGPKLLIQFQNNGVVDDSQLPKDRFSAERLKGVDSTLKIQPAKLEDSAVYLCASSSQQEILGGYTFGSGTRLTVV.

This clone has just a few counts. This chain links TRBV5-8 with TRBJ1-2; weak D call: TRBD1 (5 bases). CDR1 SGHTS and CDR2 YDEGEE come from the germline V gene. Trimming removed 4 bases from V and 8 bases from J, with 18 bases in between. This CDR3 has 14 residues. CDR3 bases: TGTGCCAGCAGCCGCCGACAGCCGAACTGGGGCTACACCTTC. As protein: CASSRRQPNWGYTF.

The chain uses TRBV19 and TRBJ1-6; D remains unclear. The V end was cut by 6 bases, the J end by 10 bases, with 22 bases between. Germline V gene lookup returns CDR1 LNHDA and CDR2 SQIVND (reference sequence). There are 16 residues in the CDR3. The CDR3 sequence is CASRIHPRARESPLHF. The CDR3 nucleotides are TGTGCCAGTAGGATCCACCCCCGGGCCCGGGAATCACCCCTCCACTTT.

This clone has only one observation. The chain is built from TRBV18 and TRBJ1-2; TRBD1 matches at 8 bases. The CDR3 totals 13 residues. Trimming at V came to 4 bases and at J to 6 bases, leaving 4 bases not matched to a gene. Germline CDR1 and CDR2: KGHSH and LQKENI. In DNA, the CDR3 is TGTGCCAGCTCACAGGACAGGGAAAATGGCTACACCTTC. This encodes CASSQDRENGYTF.

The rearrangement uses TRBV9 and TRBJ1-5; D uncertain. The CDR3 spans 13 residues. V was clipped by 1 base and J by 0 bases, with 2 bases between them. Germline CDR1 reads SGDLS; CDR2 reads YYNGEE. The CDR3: CASSVYSNQPQHF. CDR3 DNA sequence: TGTGCCAGCAGCGTATATAGCAATCAGCCCCAGCATTTT.

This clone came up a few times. CDR3 loop: CASSYSKGGNQPQHF. CDR3 sequence (DNA): TGTGCCAGCAGTTACTCGAAGGGAGGCAATCAGCCCCAGCATTTT. This chain connects TRBV6-5 to TRBJ1-5, with no clear D. This CDR3 contains 15 residues. Trimming stripped 0 bases from V and 2 bases from J, with 8 bases between. Germline CDR1 reads MNHEY; CDR2 reads SVGAGI.

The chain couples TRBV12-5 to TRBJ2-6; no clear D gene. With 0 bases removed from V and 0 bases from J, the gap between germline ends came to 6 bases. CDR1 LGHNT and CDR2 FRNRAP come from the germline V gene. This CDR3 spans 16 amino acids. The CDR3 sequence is CASGLVLSSGANVLTF. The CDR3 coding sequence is TGTGCTAGTGGTTTGGTACTGAGCTCTGGGGCCAACGTCCTGACTTTC.

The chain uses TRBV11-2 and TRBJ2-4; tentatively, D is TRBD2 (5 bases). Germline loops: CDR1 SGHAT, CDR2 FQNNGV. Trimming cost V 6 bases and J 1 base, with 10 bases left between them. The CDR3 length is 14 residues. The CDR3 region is CASSRGSAKNIQYF. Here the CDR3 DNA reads TGTGCCAGCAGTCGGGGTTCGGCCAAAAACATTCAGTACTTC.

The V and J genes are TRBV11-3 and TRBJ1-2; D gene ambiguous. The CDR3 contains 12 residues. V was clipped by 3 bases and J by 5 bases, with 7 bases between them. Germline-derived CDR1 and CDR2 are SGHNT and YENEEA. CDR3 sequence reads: CASSLGGYGYTF. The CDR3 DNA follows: TGTGCCAGCAGCTTGGGAGGGTATGGCTACACCTTC.

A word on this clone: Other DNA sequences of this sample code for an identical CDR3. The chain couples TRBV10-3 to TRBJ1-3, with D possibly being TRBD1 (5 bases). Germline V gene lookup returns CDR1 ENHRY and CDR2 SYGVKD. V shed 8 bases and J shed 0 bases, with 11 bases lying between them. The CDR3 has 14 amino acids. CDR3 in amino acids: CAIRRDSSGNTIYF. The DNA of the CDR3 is TGTGCCATCCGACGAGACAGCTCTGGAAACACCATATATTTT.

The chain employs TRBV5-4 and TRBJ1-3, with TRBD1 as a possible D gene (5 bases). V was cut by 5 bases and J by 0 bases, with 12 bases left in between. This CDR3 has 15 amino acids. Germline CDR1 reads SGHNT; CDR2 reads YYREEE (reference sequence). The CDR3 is CASSPDRGSGNTIYF. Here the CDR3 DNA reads TGTGCCAGCAGTCCCGACAGAGGCTCTGGAAACACCATATATTTT.

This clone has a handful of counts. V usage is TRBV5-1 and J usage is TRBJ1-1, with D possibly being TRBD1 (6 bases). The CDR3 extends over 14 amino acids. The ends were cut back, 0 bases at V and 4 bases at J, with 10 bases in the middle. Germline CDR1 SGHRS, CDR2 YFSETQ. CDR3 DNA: TGCGCCAGCAGCTTGGAGGGGGGGAGCACTGAAGCTTTCTTT. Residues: CASSLEGGSTEAFF.

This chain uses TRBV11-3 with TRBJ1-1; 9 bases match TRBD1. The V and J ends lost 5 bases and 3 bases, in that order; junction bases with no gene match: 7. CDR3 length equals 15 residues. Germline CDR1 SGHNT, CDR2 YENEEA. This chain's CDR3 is CASSNRDRADTEAFF. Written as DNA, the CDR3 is TGTGCCAGCAGCAACCGGGACAGGGCCGACACTGAAGCTTTCTTT.

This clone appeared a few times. This CDR3 reads CASSLVFTEGYTF. Here the CDR3 DNA reads TGTGCCAGCAGCTTGGTTTTTACAGAGGGCTACACCTTC. The chain links TRBV5-4 to TRBJ1-2; no clear D. Germline CDR1 reads SGHNT; CDR2 reads YYREEE (reference sequence). V was pared by 0 bases and J by 8 bases, with 11 bases between. The length of the CDR3 is 13 residues.

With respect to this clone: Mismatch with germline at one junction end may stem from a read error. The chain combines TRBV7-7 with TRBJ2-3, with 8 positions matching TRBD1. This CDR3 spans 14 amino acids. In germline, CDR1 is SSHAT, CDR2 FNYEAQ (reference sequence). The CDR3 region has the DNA TGTGCTAGCAGCCGGACAGGGAGAACAGATACGCAGTATTTT. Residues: CASSRTGRTDTQYF.

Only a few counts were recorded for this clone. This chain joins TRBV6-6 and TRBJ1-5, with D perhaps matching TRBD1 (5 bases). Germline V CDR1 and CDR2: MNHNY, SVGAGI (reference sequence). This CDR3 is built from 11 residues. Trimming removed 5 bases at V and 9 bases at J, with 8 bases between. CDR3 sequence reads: CASSQGAPQHF. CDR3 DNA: TGTGCCAGCAGTCAGGGCGCGCCCCAGCATTTT.

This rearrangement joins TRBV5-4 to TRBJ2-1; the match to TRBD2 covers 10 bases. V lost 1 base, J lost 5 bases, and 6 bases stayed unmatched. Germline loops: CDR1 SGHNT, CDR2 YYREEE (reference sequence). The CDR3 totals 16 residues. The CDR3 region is CASSLWASGSNNEQFF. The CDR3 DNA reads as TGTGCCAGCAGCTTGTGGGCTAGCGGGAGCAACAATGAGCAGTTCTTC.

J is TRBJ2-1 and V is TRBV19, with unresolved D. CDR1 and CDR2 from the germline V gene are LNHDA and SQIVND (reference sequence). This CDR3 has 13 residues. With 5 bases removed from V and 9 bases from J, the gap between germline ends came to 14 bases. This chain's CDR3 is CASSSPSKSEQFF. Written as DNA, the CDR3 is TGTGCCAGTAGTTCCCCCTCAAAGAGTGAGCAGTTCTTC.

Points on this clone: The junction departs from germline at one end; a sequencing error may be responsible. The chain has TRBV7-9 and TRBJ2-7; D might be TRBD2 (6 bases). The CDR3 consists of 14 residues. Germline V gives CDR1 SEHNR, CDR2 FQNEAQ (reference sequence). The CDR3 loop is CSSSLSQGGNEQYF. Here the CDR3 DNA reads TGTTCCAGCAGCTTGAGCCAGGGAGGCAACGAGCAGTACTTC. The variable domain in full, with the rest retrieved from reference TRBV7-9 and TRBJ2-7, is DTGVSQNPRHKITKRGQNVTFRCDPISEHNRLYWYRQTLGQGPEFLTYFQNEAQLEKSRLLSDRFSAERPKGSFSTLEIQRTEQGDSAMYLCSSSLSQGGNEQYFGPGTRLTVT.

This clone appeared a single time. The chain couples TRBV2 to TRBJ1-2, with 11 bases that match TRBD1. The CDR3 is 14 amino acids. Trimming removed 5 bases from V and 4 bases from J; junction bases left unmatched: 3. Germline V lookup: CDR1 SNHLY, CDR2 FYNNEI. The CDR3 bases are TGTGCCAGCAGTAGGGACAGGGGGGTCTATGGCTACACCTTC. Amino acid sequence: CASSRDRGVYGYTF.